A selection of T cell receptor beta chains follows, all from one sample in a study of blood T cell repertoires in COVID-19. Produced via immunoSEQ multiplex PCR; TCRdb's table is partial and in-frame only. This sample yields tens of thousands of clones, of which approximately 79% are seen a single time; more than 15% belongs to the top ten. Sequencing was done on a sample of peripheral blood. These receptors all come from an elderly woman with active or convalescent COVID-19. Both conserved end residues are part of each CDR3.

J,V,CDR3
TRBJ1-1,TRBV7-3,CASREGLTNTEAFF
TRBJ2-3,TRBV2,CASSRDFLSTDTQYF
TRBJ1-4,TRBV6-5,CAGGRGFSTNEKLFF
TRBJ2-5,TRBV28,CASSWGRAGQETQYF
TRBJ2-3,TRBV5-1,CASSSRQGMDTQYF
TRBJ1-2,TRBV18,CASSPPRGYGYTF
TRBJ2-7,TRBV5-1,CASTVPGTYEQYF
TRBJ1-2,TRBV3-1/TRBV3-2,CASSQLDRGNYGYTF
TRBJ2-1,TRBV11-1,CASSFVNEQFF
TRBJ2-7,TRBV4-1,CASSQDRGQEAYEQYF
TRBJ2-1,TRBV24-1,CATSEAGLYNEQFF
TRBJ1-6,TRBV7-2,CASSSTGQYNSPLHF
TRBJ1-2,TRBV6-2/TRBV6-3,CASSSSTGGYGYTF
TRBJ2-2,TRBV6-6,CASKRGGEGTGELFF
TRBJ2-7,TRBV7-9,CASSLVGGERQYF
TRBJ1-1,TRBV29-1,CSVEEVTGRRAFF
TRBJ1-1,TRBV9,CASSVTGNTEAFF
TRBJ2-1,TRBV18,CASSPPTGTGGNEQFF
TRBJ2-2,TRBV7-2,CASSSDYPGELFF
TRBJ2-3,TRBV24-1,CATSEPFLAGGVTDTQYF
TRBJ1-1,TRBV29-1,CSAGQLLNTEAFF
TRBJ1-1,TRBV2,CASNGQGQNTEAFF
TRBJ2-7,TRBV7-9,CASSSTGDEQYF
TRBJ2-1,TRBV5-8,CASSLMIQGSNEQFF
TRBJ2-1,TRBV9,CASSVVIFLGLGDNKGQFF
TRBJ1-1,TRBV29-1,CSVRNALRGNTEAFF
TRBJ1-2,TRBV3-1/TRBV3-2,CASSDDRQGRRGYTF
TRBJ1-1,TRBV29-1,CSVEVDRAGTEAFF